A selection of T cell receptor beta chains follows, all from one sample in a study of human T cells and chemical hapten exposure. One entry per CDR3 protein results from TCRdb running MiXCR on the RACE reads. Of tens of thousands of distinct CDR3 sequences listed, around 10% are singletons. The material sequenced was whole blood, taken in connection with sensitization to the hapten diphenylcyclopropenone (DPC). These receptors were collected from a woman aged 35 to 49 with alopecia areata. Some clones in this sample may be carry-over from other donors' samples. Both conserved end residues are part of each CDR3. Each record gives: D gene, clone size, V gene, J gene, CDR3 protein, CDR3 DNA. D genes are given only for firm matches. Clone size appears in some rows only: once, few, many, or a class for an expanded clone.

>.|many|TRBV20-1|TRBJ2-3
CSASRFAVSDTQYF
TGCAGTGCTAGTCGCTTCGCGGTCTCAGATACGCAGTATTTT
>.|few|TRBV2|TRBJ2-5
CASSELETQYF
TGTGCCAGCAGTGAACTGGAGACCCAGTACTTC
>.|few|TRBV9|TRBJ1-5
CASSVENGPQHF
TGTGCCAGCAGCGTAGAAAACGGGCCCCAGCATTTT
>.|few|TRBV5-1|TRBJ1-3
CASSSDRLSRGGNTIYF
TGCGCCAGCAGCTCGGATAGACTTTCTAGGGGTGGAAACACCATATATTTT
>.|.|TRBV6-2/TRBV6-3|TRBJ2-5
CASNRTPAGTQYF
TGTGCCAGCAACAGGACCCCGGCGGGGACCCAGTACTTC
>TRBD2|many|TRBV6-5|TRBJ2-1
CASSGKVAGAGYNEQFF
TGTGCCAGCAGCGGAAAGGTAGCGGGGGCCGGGTACAATGAGCAGTTCTTC
>.|.|TRBV7-9|TRBJ2-4
CASSPTGTKNIQYF
TGTGCCAGCAGCCCGACGGGGACGAAAAACATTCAGTACTTC
>.|.|TRBV28|TRBJ1-1
CASSPRQTVHTEAFF
TGTGCCAGCAGTCCCCGACAGACAGTACACACTGAAGCTTTCTTT
>.|.|TRBV6-2/TRBV6-3|TRBJ1-1
CASSEAFTNTEAFF
TGTGCCAGCAGCGAAGCGTTTACCAACACTGAAGCTTTCTTT
>.|.|TRBV7-8|TRBJ2-3
CASSLGGLTDTQYF
TGTGCCAGCAGCTTAGGGGGACTCACAGATACGCAGTATTTT
>TRBD1|.|TRBV5-1|TRBJ1-1
CASSRRRQGWTNTEAFF
TGCGCCAGCAGCCGCCGAAGACAGGGTTGGACGAACACTGAAGCTTTCTTT
>.|.|TRBV7-2|TRBJ1-1
CASSLGWAGNTEAFF
TGTGCCAGCAGCTTAGGTTGGGCCGGGAACACTGAAGCTTTCTTT
>.|.|TRBV18|TRBJ2-6
CASSPFEEAGANVLTF
TGTGCCAGCTCACCTTTCGAAGAAGCTGGGGCCAACGTCCTGACTTTC